This is a list of T cell receptor beta chains from one sample in a study of blood T cell repertoires in COVID-19. Data came from immunoSEQ multiplex PCR; TCRdb stores just in-frame clones and leaves some out. Of roughly 110,000 clones listed, around 90% are singletons. Sequencing was performed on peripheral blood. These receptors all stem from a woman in her twenties or thirties with acute or convalescent COVID-19. Each CDR3 is given with its conserved first and last residue. The D gene is left open where the match is weak. Some rows mark clone size as missing; the rest say once, few, many or name a class of expanded clone.

>15|NA|NA|TRBJ2-3|TRBV19
CASSASARKTDTQYF
TGTGCCAGTAGCGCCTCTGCGCGGAAGACAGATACGCAGTATTTT
>15|NA|NA|TRBJ1-6|TRBV18
CASSPGRTDNSPLHF
TGTGCCAGCTCACCAGGGCGGACAGATAATTCACCCCTCCACTTT
>19|NA|TRBD2|TRBJ2-7|TRBV6-1
CASSAPGGGGSAIFYEQYF
TGTGCCAGCAGTGCCCCGGGGGGGGGCGGGAGCGCCATTTTCTACGAGCAGTACTTC
>15|NA|NA|TRBJ1-5|TRBV28
CASSFWKWGSQPQHF
TGTGCCAGCAGTTTTTGGAAGTGGGGCAGTCAGCCCCAGCATTTT
>15|NA|TRBD1|TRBJ1-5|TRBV27
CASRPGQGANQPQHF
TGTGCCAGCAGACCGGGACAGGGGGCGAATCAGCCCCAGCATTTT
>18|NA|TRBD1|TRBJ2-1|TRBV28
CASSFSETGVSSYNEQFF
TGTGCCAGCAGTTTTTCCGAGACAGGGGTTTCTTCCTACAATGAGCAGTTCTTC
>13|NA|NA|TRBJ1-2|TRBV11-3
CASSPPAGYGYTF
TGTGCCAGCAGCCCCCCAGCAGGCTATGGCTACACCTTC
>11|once|NA|TRBJ1-2|TRBV25-1
CASVNGGDEWF
TGTGCCAGCGTAAACGGGGGGGACGAATGGTTC
>17|NA|TRBD2|TRBJ2-3|TRBV3-1/TRBV3-2
CASSRGLAGGSTDTQYF
TGTGCCAGCAGCCGTGGACTAGCGGGGGGTAGCACAGATACGCAGTATTTT
>17|NA|TRBD1|TRBJ2-1|TRBV7-9
CASSPPRGTGYVVEQFF
TGTGCCAGCAGCCCCCCTAGGGGGACAGGGTATGTTGTTGAGCAGTTCTTC
>13|NA|TRBD1|TRBJ1-2|TRBV11-2
CASSSPGGAGYTF
TGTGCCAGCAGCTCCCCAGGGGGCGCTGGCTACACCTTC
>15|NA|NA|TRBJ1-5|TRBV7-2
CASRKDRDPNQPQHF
TGTGCCAGCAGAAAAGACAGAGATCCTAATCAGCCCCAGCATTTT
>15|NA|NA|TRBJ1-4|TRBV7-8
CASSLDSSGWEKLFF
TGTGCCAGCAGCTTAGATTCAAGCGGTTGGGAAAAACTGTTTTTT
>17|NA|TRBD1|TRBJ1-2|TRBV10-2
CASSEQGGQAGNYGYTF
TGCGCCAGCAGTGAACAGGGTGGACAGGCCGGTAACTATGGCTACACCTTC
>16|NA|NA|TRBJ1-4|TRBV5-4
CASSLRRGELYEKLFF
TGTGCCAGCAGCTTGAGGCGGGGCGAGCTGTATGAAAAACTGTTTTTT
>13|NA|TRBD1|TRBJ1-2|TRBV19
CASSIGTGGGYTF
TGTGCCAGTAGTATCGGGACAGGGGGCGGCTACACCTTC
>14|NA|NA|TRBJ2-5|TRBV4-2
CASSQGGVPETQYF
TGTGCCAGCAGCCAAGGGGGGGTCCCAGAGACCCAGTACTTC
>15|once|NA|TRBJ2-5|TRBV9
CASSGLIGQEETQYF
TGTGCCAGCAGCGGGCTAATTGGGCAGGAAGAGACCCAGTACTTC
>12|NA|NA|TRBJ2-2|TRBV20-1
CSASSQTGELFF
TGCAGTGCTAGTAGCCAAACCGGGGAGCTGTTTTTT
>12|once|NA|TRBJ2-7|TRBV7-5
CARSCGTYEQYF
TGTGCCAGAAGCTGCGGGACCTACGAGCAGTACTTC
>14|NA|NA|TRBJ1-6|TRBV11-2
CASSLAGHNSPLHF
TGTGCCAGCAGCTTAGCAGGGCATAATTCACCCCTCCACTTT
>13|NA|NA|TRBJ2-5|TRBV12-3/TRBV12-4
CASRRGARETQYF
TGTGCCAGCAGACGGGGGGCCCGGGAGACCCAGTACTTC
>18|NA|NA|TRBJ1-2|TRBV19
CASSTDRQGRNLGYGYTF
TGTGCCAGTAGTACCGATAGGCAGGGAAGGAATTTAGGCTATGGCTACACCTTC
>15|NA|NA|TRBJ2-5|TRBV7-9
CASSFLQSGQETQYF
TGTGCCAGCAGCTTCCTACAAAGCGGACAAGAGACCCAGTACTTC
>19|NA|NA|TRBJ2-5|TRBV4-1
CASSQDFLRSRRGQETQYF
TGCGCCAGCAGCCAAGATTTTCTTAGGTCTCGACGGGGACAAGAGACCCAGTACTTC
>12|NA|NA|TRBJ2-7|TRBV30
CAWSRRGGEQYF
TGTGCCTGGAGTAGGCGGGGTGGCGAGCAGTACTTC
>12|NA|TRBD1|TRBJ2-7|TRBV25-1
CASRATGDEQYF
TGTGCCAGCAGGGCCACAGGGGACGAGCAGTACTTC
>15|NA|NA|TRBJ2-7|TRBV27
CASSLRAAGLNEQYF
TGTGCCAGCAGTCTAAGGGCAGCAGGGTTGAACGAGCAGTACTTC
>11|NA|TRBD1|TRBJ2-1|TRBV28
CASSLTGGLFF
TGTGCCAGCAGCCTAACAGGGGGCTTATTCTTC
>14|NA|NA|TRBJ1-4|TRBV3-1/TRBV3-2
CASSQKPGNEKLFF
TGTGCCAGCAGCCAAAAACCAGGGAATGAAAAACTGTTTTTT
>20|NA|TRBD1|TRBJ1-2|TRBV4-3
CASSQGFLLTGETWAYGYTF
TGCGCCAGCAGCCAAGGTTTTTTACTAACAGGGGAGACCTGGGCCTATGGCTACACCTTC
>14|NA|TRBD1|TRBJ1-2|TRBV7-9
CASSQGQATYGYTF
TGTGCCAGCAGCCAGGGACAGGCCACCTATGGCTACACCTTC
>13|NA|NA|TRBJ2-1|TRBV7-3
CASSLGQNNEQFF
TGTGCCAGCAGCTTAGGACAGAACAATGAGCAGTTCTTC
>13|NA|NA|TRBJ1-5|TRBV30
CAWSVRGAQPQHF
TGTGCCTGGAGTGTACGCGGCGCTCAGCCCCAGCATTTT
>16|NA|TRBD2|TRBJ2-5|TRBV3-1/TRBV3-2
CASRPKIERGPPAQYF
TGTGCCAGCAGACCCAAGATAGAGCGGGGGCCCCCTGCCCAGTACTTC
>14|NA|NA|TRBJ1-5|TRBV7-3
CATHSGGASQPQHF
TGTGCCACCCATTCGGGGGGGGCTTCCCAGCCCCAGCATTTT
>14|NA|TRBD1|TRBJ1-1|TRBV30
CAWRDRDRGTEAFF
TGTGCCTGGAGAGACCGGGACAGAGGCACTGAAGCTTTCTTT
>15|once|NA|TRBJ1-6|TRBV3-1/TRBV3-2
CASSQDLGANSPLHF
TGTGCCAGCAGCCAAGATTTGGGGGCGAATTCACCCCTCCACTTT
>16|NA|NA|TRBJ2-3|TRBV6-5
CASSYYSQGNTDTQYF
TGTGCCAGCAGTTACTATTCGCAGGGGAACACAGATACGCAGTATTTT
>18|NA|TRBD1|TRBJ1-2|TRBV6-4
CASSPEGWDRGANYGYTF
TGTGCCAGCAGTCCCGAGGGATGGGACAGGGGCGCAAACTATGGCTACACCTTC
>12|NA|NA|TRBJ1-5|TRBV28
CASRRRESPQHF
TGTGCCAGCAGGCGGAGGGAGTCCCCCCAGCATTTT
>18|NA|NA|TRBJ1-1|TRBV14
CASSQSIETTVLNTEAFF
TGTGCCAGCAGCCAATCAATTGAAACGACAGTTTTGAACACTGAAGCTTTCTTT
>19|NA|TRBD2|TRBJ2-5|TRBV9
CASSDGTSGGAAGQETQYF
TGTGCCAGCAGCGACGGGACTAGCGGGGGGGCAGCGGGCCAAGAGACCCAGTACTTC
>14|NA|NA|TRBJ1-1|TRBV6-6
CASSYSGRNTEAFF
TGTGCCAGCAGTTACTCTGGCCGGAACACTGAAGCTTTCTTT
>18|few|TRBD1|TRBJ1-6|TRBV7-2
CASSVSPNRGSGNSPLHF
TGTGCCAGCAGCGTATCCCCTAACAGGGGAAGTGGAAATTCACCCCTCCACTTT
>16|NA|NA|TRBJ2-2|TRBV9
CASSVDRAWGTGELFF
TGTGCCAGCAGCGTAGACAGGGCGTGGGGCACCGGGGAGCTGTTTTTT
>14|NA|NA|TRBJ2-7|TRBV30
CAWTDGQIPYEQYF
TGTGCCTGGACAGACGGACAAATTCCCTACGAGCAGTACTTC
>16|NA|NA|TRBJ2-7|TRBV3-1/TRBV3-2
CASSGQAEGYSYEQYF
TGTGCCAGCAGTGGCCAAGCGGAGGGTTACTCCTACGAGCAGTACTTC
>12|NA|NA|TRBJ2-7|TRBV6-2/TRBV6-3
CASSTTLYEQYF
TGTGCCAGCAGTACGACACTCTACGAGCAGTACTTC
>15|NA|TRBD2|TRBJ2-3|TRBV7-6
CASSLGTGGKDTQYF
TGTGCCAGCAGCTTGGGGACCGGGGGGAAAGATACGCAGTATTTT
>13|NA|NA|TRBJ1-1|TRBV27
CASSLSRRTEAFF
TGTGCCAGCAGTTTATCTAGGAGGACTGAAGCTTTCTTT
>16|NA|TRBD2|TRBJ2-3|TRBV5-6
CASSKGLAGTTDTQYF
TGTGCCAGCAGCAAGGGACTAGCGGGAACGACAGATACGCAGTATTTT
>14|NA|TRBD2|TRBJ2-1|TRBV30
CAPLGPAGDDEQFF
TGTGCCCCCCTAGGCCCAGCGGGAGATGATGAGCAGTTCTTC
>15|NA|TRBD2|TRBJ2-7|TRBV19
CASSMTSGSRYEQYF
TGTGCCAGTAGTATGACTAGCGGGAGTCGGTACGAGCAGTACTTC
>14|NA|NA|TRBJ2-7|TRBV7-2
CASSLAGQSYEQYF
TGTGCCAGCAGCTTAGCGGGGCAGTCCTACGAGCAGTACTTC
>13|NA|NA|TRBJ1-2|TRBV10-3
CAIRDEGVYGYTF
TGTGCCATCAGGGATGAAGGGGTTTATGGCTACACCTTC
>13|NA|NA|TRBJ2-2|TRBV2
CASRVTETGELFF
TGTGCCAGCAGGGTCACAGAGACCGGGGAGCTGTTTTTT
>16|NA|NA|TRBJ2-2|TRBV9
CASSVVVQPNTGELFF
TGTGCCAGCAGCGTAGTCGTACAGCCGAACACCGGGGAGCTGTTTTTT